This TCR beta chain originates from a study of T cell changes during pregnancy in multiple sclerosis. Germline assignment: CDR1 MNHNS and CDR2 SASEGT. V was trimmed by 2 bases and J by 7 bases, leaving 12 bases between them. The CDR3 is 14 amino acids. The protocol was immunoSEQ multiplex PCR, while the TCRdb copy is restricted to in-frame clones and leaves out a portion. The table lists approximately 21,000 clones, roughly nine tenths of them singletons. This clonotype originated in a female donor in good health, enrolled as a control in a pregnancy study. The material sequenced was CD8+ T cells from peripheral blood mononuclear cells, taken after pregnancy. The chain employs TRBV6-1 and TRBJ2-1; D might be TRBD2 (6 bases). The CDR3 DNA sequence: TGTGCCAGCAGTGAACCCGCCCGGGGGAATGAGCAGTTCTTC. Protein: CASSEPARGNEQFF.